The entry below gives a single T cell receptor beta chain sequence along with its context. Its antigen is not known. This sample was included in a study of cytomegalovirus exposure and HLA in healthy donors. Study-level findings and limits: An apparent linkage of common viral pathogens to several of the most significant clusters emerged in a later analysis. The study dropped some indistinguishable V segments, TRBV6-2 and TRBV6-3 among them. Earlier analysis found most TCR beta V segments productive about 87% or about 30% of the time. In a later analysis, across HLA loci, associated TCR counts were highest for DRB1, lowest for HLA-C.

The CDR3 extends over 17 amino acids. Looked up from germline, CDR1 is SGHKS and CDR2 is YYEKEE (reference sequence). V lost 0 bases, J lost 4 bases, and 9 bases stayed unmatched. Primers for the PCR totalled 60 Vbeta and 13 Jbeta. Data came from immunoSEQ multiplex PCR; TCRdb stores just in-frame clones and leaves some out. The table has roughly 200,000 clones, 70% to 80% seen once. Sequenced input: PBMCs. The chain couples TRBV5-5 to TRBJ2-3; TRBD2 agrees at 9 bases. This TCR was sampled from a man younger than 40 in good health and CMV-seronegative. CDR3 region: CASSLAIGLAGPDTQYF. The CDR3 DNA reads TGTGCCAGCAGCTTGGCGATAGGGCTAGCGGGACCAGATACGCAGTATTTT.